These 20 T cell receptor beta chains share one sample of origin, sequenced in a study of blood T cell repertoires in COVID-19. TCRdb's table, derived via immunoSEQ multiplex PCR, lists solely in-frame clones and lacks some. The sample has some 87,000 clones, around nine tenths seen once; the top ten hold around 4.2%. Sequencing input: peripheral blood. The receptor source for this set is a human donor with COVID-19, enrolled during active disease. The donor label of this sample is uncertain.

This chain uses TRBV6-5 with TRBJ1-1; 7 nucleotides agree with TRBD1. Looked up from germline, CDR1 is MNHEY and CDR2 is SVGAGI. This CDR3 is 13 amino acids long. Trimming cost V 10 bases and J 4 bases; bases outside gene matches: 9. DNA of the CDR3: TGTGCCACCCAAGAACCAGGGGGCACTGAAGCTTTCTTT. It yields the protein CATQEPGGTEAFF.

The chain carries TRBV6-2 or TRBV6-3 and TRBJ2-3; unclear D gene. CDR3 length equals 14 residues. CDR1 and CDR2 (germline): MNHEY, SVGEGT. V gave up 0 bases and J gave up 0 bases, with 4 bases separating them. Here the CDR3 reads CASSYSRSTDTQYF. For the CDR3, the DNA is TGTGCCAGCAGTTACTCCAGGAGCACAGATACGCAGTATTTT.

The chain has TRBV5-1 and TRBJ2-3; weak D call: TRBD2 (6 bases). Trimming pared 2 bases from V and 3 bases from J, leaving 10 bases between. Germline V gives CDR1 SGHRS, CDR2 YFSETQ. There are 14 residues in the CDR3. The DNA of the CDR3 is TGCGCCAGCAGCTTCCCGGGAGAGACAGATACGCAGTATTTT. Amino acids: CASSFPGETDTQYF. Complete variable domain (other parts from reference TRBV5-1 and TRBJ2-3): KAGVTQTPRYLIKTRGQQVTLSCSPISGHRSVSWYQQTPGQGLQFLFEYFSETQRNKGNFPGRFSGRQFSNSRSEMNVSTLELGDSALYLCASSFPGETDTQYFGPGTRLTVL.

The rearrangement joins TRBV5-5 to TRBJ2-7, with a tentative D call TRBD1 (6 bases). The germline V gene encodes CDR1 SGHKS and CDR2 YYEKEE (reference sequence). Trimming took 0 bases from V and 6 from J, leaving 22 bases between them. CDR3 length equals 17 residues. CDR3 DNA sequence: TGTGCCAGCAGCTTGGTGTGGACAGCTCAGGCCCGGGGCGAGCAGTACTTC. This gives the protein CASSLVWTAQARGEQYF.

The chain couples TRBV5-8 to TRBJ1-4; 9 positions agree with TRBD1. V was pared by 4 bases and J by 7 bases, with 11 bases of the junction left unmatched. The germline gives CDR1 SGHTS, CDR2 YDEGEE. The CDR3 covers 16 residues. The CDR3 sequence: CASSPTGGTMTEKLFF. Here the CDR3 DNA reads TGTGCCAGCAGCCCGACAGGGGGAACAATGACTGAAAAACTGTTTTTT.

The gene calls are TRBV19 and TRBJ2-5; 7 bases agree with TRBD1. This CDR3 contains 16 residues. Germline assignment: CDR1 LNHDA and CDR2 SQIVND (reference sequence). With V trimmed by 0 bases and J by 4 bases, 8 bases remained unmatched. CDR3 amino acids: CASSIDLRQGPETQYF. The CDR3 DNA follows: TGTGCCAGTAGTATAGATCTGAGACAGGGCCCAGAGACCCAGTACTTC.

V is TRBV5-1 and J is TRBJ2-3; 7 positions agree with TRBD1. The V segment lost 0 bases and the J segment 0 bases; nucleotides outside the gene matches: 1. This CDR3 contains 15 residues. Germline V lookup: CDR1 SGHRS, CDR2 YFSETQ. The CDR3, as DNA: TGCGCCAGCAGCTTGGAGGGACAGAGCACAGATACGCAGTATTTT. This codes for CASSLEGQSTDTQYF.

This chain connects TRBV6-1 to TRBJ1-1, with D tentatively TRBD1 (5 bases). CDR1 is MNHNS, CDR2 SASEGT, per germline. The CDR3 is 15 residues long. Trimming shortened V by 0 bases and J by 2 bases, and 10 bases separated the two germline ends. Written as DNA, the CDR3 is TGTGCCAGCAGTGAAGCTCCCAGGGCAAACACTGAAGCTTTCTTT. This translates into CASSEAPRANTEAFF.

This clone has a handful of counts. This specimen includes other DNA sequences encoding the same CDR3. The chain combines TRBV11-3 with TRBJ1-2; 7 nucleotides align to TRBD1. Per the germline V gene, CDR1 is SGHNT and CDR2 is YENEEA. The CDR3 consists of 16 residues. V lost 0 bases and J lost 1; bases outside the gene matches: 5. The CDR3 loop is CASSLEGRQGNYGYTF. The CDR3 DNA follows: TGTGCCAGCAGCTTAGAAGGGCGACAGGGTAACTATGGCTACACCTTC.

The CDR3 region has the DNA TGTGCCAGCAGCTTGGACGGAGTAGGGGCTGGGGCCAACGTCCTGACTTTC. This sequence encodes CASSLDGVGAGANVLTF. This chain connects TRBV5-4 to TRBJ2-6, with D possibly matching TRBD1 (5 bases). This CDR3 is 17 amino acids long. Germline CDR1 reads SGHNT; CDR2 reads YYREEE (reference sequence). Trimming pared 0 bases from V and 2 bases from J, leaving 12 bases between.

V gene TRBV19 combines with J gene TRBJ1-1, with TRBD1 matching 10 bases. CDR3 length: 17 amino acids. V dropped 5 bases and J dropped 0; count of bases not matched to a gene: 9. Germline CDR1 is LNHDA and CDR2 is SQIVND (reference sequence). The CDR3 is CASSVRDRGIMNTEAFF. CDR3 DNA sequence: TGTGCCAGTAGTGTCCGGGACAGGGGAATTATGAACACTGAAGCTTTCTTT.

CDR3: CASSYYRQGGNYTF. In DNA form, the CDR3 reads TGCGCCAGCAGCTACTACAGACAGGGGGGAAACTACACCTTC. The chain uses TRBV5-1 and TRBJ1-2, with 9 bases matching TRBD1. The CDR3 runs 14 residues. CDR1 is SGHRS, CDR2 YFSETQ, per germline. With 3 bases clipped from V and 10 bases from J, the junction kept 10 bases outside the gene matches.

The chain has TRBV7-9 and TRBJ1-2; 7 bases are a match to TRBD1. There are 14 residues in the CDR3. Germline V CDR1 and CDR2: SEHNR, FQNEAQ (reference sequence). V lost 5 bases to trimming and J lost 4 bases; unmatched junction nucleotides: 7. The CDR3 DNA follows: TGTGCCAGCAGCGTCCGGGACAGTCCCTATGGCTACACCTTC. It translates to CASSVRDSPYGYTF. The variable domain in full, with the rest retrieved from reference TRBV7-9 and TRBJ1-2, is DTGVSQNPRHKITKRGQNVTFRCDPISEHNRLYWYRQTLGQGPEFLTYFQNEAQLEKSRLLSDRFSAERPKGSFSTLEIQRTEQGDSAMYLCASSVRDSPYGYTFGSGTRLTVV.

The CDR3: CAWSPHSGYNEQFF. The CDR3 nucleotides are TGTGCCTGGAGCCCCCATAGCGGCTACAATGAGCAGTTCTTC. V usage is TRBV30 and J usage is TRBJ2-1; a weak D match, TRBD2 (6 bases). V shed 3 bases and J shed 3 bases, with 12 bases lying between them. The CDR3 length is 14 residues. Germline V CDR1 and CDR2: GTSNPN, SVGIG (reference sequence).

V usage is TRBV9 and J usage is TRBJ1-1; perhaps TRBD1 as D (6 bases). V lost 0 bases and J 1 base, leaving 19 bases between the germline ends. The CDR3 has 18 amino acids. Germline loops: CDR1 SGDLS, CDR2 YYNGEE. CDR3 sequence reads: CASSVESGAGESNTEAFF. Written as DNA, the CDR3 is TGTGCCAGCAGCGTAGAATCCGGGGCAGGGGAGTCGAACACTGAAGCTTTCTTT.

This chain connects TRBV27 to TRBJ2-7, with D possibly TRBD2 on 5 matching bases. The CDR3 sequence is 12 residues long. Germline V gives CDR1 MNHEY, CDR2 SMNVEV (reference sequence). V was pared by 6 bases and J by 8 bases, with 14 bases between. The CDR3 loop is CASSPLPGKQYF. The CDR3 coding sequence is TGTGCCAGCAGCCCTTTACCCGGGAAGCAGTACTTC.

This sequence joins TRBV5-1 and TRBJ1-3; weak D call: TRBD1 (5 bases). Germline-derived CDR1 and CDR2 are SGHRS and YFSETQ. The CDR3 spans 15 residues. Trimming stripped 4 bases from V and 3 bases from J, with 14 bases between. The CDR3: CASSVGPGFGNTIYF. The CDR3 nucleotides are TGCGCCAGCAGCGTGGGCCCAGGGTTTGGAAACACCATATATTTT.

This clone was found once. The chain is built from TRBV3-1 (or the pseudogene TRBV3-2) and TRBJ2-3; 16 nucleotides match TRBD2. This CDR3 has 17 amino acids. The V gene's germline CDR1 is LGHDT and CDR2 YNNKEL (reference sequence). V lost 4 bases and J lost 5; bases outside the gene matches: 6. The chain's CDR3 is CASSPGLAGGPGDTQYF. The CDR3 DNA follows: TGTGCCAGCAGCCCGGGACTAGCGGGGGGGCCGGGAGATACGCAGTATTTT.

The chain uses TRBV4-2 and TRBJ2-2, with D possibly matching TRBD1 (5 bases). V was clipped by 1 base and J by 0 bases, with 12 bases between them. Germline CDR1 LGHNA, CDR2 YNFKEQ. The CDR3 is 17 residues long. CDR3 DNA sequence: TGTGCCAGCAGCCAAGTCAAGGGCAGGGCGAACACCGGGGAGCTGTTTTTT. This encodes CASSQVKGRANTGELFF.

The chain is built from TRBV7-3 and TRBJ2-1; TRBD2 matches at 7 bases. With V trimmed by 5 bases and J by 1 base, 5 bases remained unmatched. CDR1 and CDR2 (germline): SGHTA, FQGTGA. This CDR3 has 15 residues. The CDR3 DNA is TGTGCCAGCAGCCAGACTAGCCTGTCCTACAATGAGCAGTTCTTC. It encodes CASSQTSLSYNEQFF.